The 26 T cell receptor beta chains presented below share a single source sample, sequenced in a study of shared clonotypes between healthy human individuals. Generated by immunoSEQ multiplex PCR, the TCRdb table keeps only in-frame clones and is missing some. This table holds just over 2,000,000 clones, about 95% found once. Source material: naive CD4+ T cells sorted from blood. Stated subset: CD45RA+ positively selected. These receptors were obtained from a man between 18 and 29 years old in good health.

In DNA form, the CDR3 reads TGTGCCAGCAGCTTGGGGGCAGGGAGATCTGGAACTGAAGCTTTCTTT. Its protein is CASSLGAGRSGTEAFF. V and J are TRBV5-6 and TRBJ1-1; TRBD1 might be the D (5 bases). The length of the CDR3 is 16 residues. Germline-derived CDR1 and CDR2 are SGHDT and YYEEEE. V lost 0 bases and J lost 5, with 17 bases in between.

The chain links TRBV4-1 to TRBJ2-1; D is perhaps TRBD2 (5 bases). CDR1 is MGHRA and CDR2 is YSYEKL in the germline V gene. This CDR3 has 16 residues. Trimming shortened V by 1 base and J by 4 bases, and 14 bases separated the two germline ends. The DNA for the CDR3 is TGCGCCAGCAGCCAAGCGGACTCCCTACCTTACAATGAGCAGTTCTTC. Translation: CASSQADSLPYNEQFF.

The CDR3 DNA follows: TGTGCCAGCAGCTTAGGTGCTCAAGGAGGCGAGCAGTACTTC. Amino acids: CASSLGAQGGEQYF. The V gene is TRBV7-2, the J gene TRBJ2-7; tentative D call: TRBD2 (5 bases). Trimming pared 1 base from V and 6 bases from J, leaving 13 bases between. The CDR3 contains 14 residues. Germline CDR1 is SGHTA and CDR2 is FQGNSA.

This chain joins TRBV10-3 and TRBJ1-2, with TRBD1 matching 7 bases. CDR3 size: 13 residues. V dropped 3 bases and J dropped 4; count of bases not matched to a gene: 2. Germline CDR1 is ENHRY and CDR2 is SYGVKD. This CDR3 reads CAISDRQGYGYTF. CDR3 nucleotide sequence: TGTGCCATCAGTGATCGACAGGGCTATGGCTACACCTTC.

V gene TRBV9 combines with J gene TRBJ2-1, with TRBD1 as a possible D gene (6 bases). V lost 4 bases and J lost 0, with 11 bases in between. This CDR3 is 15 amino acids long. In germline, CDR1 is SGDLS, CDR2 YYNGEE. CDR3 sequence (DNA): TGTGCCAGCAGCCCTCGGACAGCCTCCTACAATGAGCAGTTCTTC. Its translation is CASSPRTASYNEQFF.

This rearrangement joins TRBV30 to TRBJ2-3, with 7 positions matching TRBD2. The CDR3 runs to 14 residues. Trimming cost V 7 bases and J 1 base; bases outside gene matches: 8. In germline, CDR1 is GTSNPN, CDR2 SVGIG (reference sequence). The CDR3: CASTAGVRTDTQYF. In nucleotides, the CDR3 is TGTGCCTCGACGGCGGGGGTCCGCACAGATACGCAGTATTTT. Filled out from reference TRBV30 and TRBJ2-3, the complete variable domain reads SQTIHQWPATLVQPVGSPLSLECTVEGTSNPNLYWYRQAAGRGLQLLFYSVGIGQISSEVPQNLSASRPQDRQFILSSKKLLLSDSGFYLCASTAGVRTDTQYFGPGTRLTVL.

The chain couples TRBV28 to TRBJ1-2; D is unresolved. The CDR3 runs to 12 residues. Germline assignment: CDR1 MDHEN and CDR2 SYDVKM. V lost 7 bases, J lost 4 bases, and 10 bases lay in between. The CDR3, as DNA: TGTGCCAGCACGGCAGCCTCCTATGGCTACACCTTC. Encoded protein: CASTAASYGYTF.

This chain uses TRBV6-1 with TRBJ2-1; D is possibly TRBD2 (6 bases). The CDR3 consists of 15 residues. Germline CDR1 reads MNHNS; CDR2 reads SASEGT. Between the trimmed V and J ends, which lost 7 bases and 0 bases, there was a span of 13 bases. CDR3 sequence reads: CASNNGLSSYNEQFF. In nucleotides, the CDR3 is TGTGCCAGCAACAACGGACTATCCTCCTACAATGAGCAGTTCTTC.

V is TRBV9 and J is TRBJ2-5, with D hard to call. This CDR3 has 13 residues. Deletions cut 2 bases from V and 5 bases from J, with 10 bases between. Per germline, CDR1 SGDLS and CDR2 YYNGEE. The CDR3 loop reads CASSVFGWETQYF. As DNA, the CDR3 is TGTGCCAGCAGCGTTTTCGGCTGGGAGACCCAGTACTTC. Complete variable domain (other parts from reference TRBV9 and TRBJ2-5): DSGVTQTPKHLITATGQRVTLRCSPRSGDLSVYWYQQSLDQGLQFLIQYYNGEERAKGNILERFSAQQFPDLHSELNLSSLELGDSALYFCASSVFGWETQYFGPGTRLLVL.

This clone has more than one count but fewer than ten. The gene calls are TRBV10-1 and TRBJ2-3, with 8 positions matching TRBD2. Germline CDR1 and CDR2: WNHNN and SYGVQD (reference sequence). This CDR3 contains 14 residues. The V gene end was trimmed by 2 bases and the J gene end by 7 bases; junction bases not matched to a gene: 5. Here the CDR3 DNA reads TGCGCCAGCAGTGAGAGTAGCGGGGCGTATACGCAGTATTTT. Amino acid sequence: CASSESSGAYTQYF.

The V call is TRBV10-2, the J call TRBJ1-5, with D possibly TRBD1 on 6 matching bases. V was clipped by 8 bases and J by 3 bases, with 11 bases between them. The CDR3 has 13 amino acids. CDR1 WSHSY and CDR2 SAAADI come from the germline V gene. CDR3 nucleotides: TGCGCCAGCCGGGGGGCAACCAATCAGCCCCAGCATTTT. Residues: CASRGATNQPQHF.

The chain recombines TRBV4-1 with TRBJ2-1, with D unresolved. The CDR3 loop spans 15 amino acids. Per germline, CDR1 MGHRA and CDR2 YSYEKL. V was shortened by 0 bases and J by 9 bases, with 15 bases between the two germline ends. This CDR3 is CASSQDLLGLGEQFF. The CDR3 DNA sequence: TGCGCCAGCAGCCAAGATCTGCTGGGCCTTGGTGAGCAGTTCTTC.

This chain links TRBV5-1 with TRBJ1-1; 7 bases align to TRBD1. The J segment lost 3 bases and the V segment lost 0 bases, leaving 2 bases of the junction unmatched. Germline loops: CDR1 SGHRS, CDR2 YFSETQ. CDR3 length equals 14 residues. CDR3 nucleotide sequence: TGCGCCAGCAGCTTGGGGACAGGCTACACTGAAGCTTTCTTT. This gives the protein CASSLGTGYTEAFF.

The chain joins TRBV11-2 to TRBJ2-3; no clear D. The germline V and J ends were trimmed by 0 bases and 3 bases, with 10 bases remaining between them. CDR1 is SGHAT, CDR2 FQNNGV, per germline. The CDR3 has 15 residues. This chain's CDR3 is CASSLDGQRTDTQYF. The CDR3 DNA is TGTGCCAGCAGCTTAGACGGTCAGAGGACAGATACGCAGTATTTT.

The chain couples TRBV30 to TRBJ2-5; D gene uncertain. The V end lost 0 bases, the J end lost 1 base, and 6 bases lay between the germline ends. CDR3 length: 13 amino acids. Per the germline V gene, CDR1 is GTSNPN and CDR2 is SVGIG (reference sequence). This CDR3 is CAWSVQPQETQYF. The CDR3 DNA follows: TGTGCCTGGAGTGTACAGCCCCAAGAGACCCAGTACTTC.

CDR3 sequence: CASSSGTTEAFF. The CDR3 DNA reads TGTGCCAGCAGCTCAGGGACCACTGAAGCTTTCTTT. The J gene is TRBJ1-1, the V gene TRBV11-3; maybe TRBD1 (5 bases). V was shortened by 4 bases and J by 4 bases, with 7 bases between the two germline ends. This CDR3 spans 12 amino acids. Germline values: CDR1 SGHNT, CDR2 YENEEA.

This sequence joins TRBV5-3 and TRBJ1-5; tentative D call: TRBD1 (5 bases). TRBV5-3 is labeled an ORF, and its function is uncertain. Trimming left V 2 bases short and J 5 bases short, with 14 bases between. The CDR3 extends over 15 amino acids. CDR3 in DNA: TGTGCCAGAAGCTTACGACAGTGTCCCGATCAGCCCCAGCATTTT. Its translation is CARSLRQCPDQPQHF.

The chain recombines TRBV13 with TRBJ2-7, with D uncertain. V lost 0 bases, J lost 0 bases, and 6 bases lay in between. This CDR3 is built from 14 residues. Germline V gene lookup returns CDR1 PRHDT and CDR2 FYEKMQ (reference sequence). The CDR3 sequence: CASSLGRSSYEQYF. The CDR3 region has the DNA TGTGCCAGCAGCTTAGGACGGAGCTCCTACGAGCAGTACTTC.

This clone showed up just once. Other DNA sequences in the sample encode the same CDR3. V gene TRBV7-9 combines with J gene TRBJ2-3, with 7 bases matching TRBD1. The V segment lost 1 base and the J segment 4 bases; nucleotides outside the gene matches: 5. In germline, CDR1 is SEHNR, CDR2 FQNEAQ (reference sequence). The CDR3 covers 15 residues. The CDR3 sequence: CASSLEGTGADTQYF. The CDR3, as DNA: TGTGCCAGCAGCTTAGAGGGTACAGGGGCAGATACGCAGTATTTT.

The rearrangement links TRBV6-4 to TRBJ2-6; 11 positions agree with TRBD1. The CDR3 runs 15 residues. The germline CDR1 and CDR2 sequences are MRHNA and SNTAGT. J gave up 4 bases and V 6 bases, and 2 bases lay outside the gene matches. Here the CDR3 reads CASSGQGAGANVLTF. DNA of the CDR3: TGTGCCAGCAGCGGACAGGGGGCGGGGGCCAACGTCCTGACTTTC.

J is TRBJ2-2 and V is TRBV6-1, with D tentatively TRBD2 (5 bases). The germline gives CDR1 MNHNS, CDR2 SASEGT. This CDR3 is built from 14 residues. The ends were cut back, 2 bases at V and 5 bases at J, with 9 bases in the middle. The CDR3 spells CASSEHPGTGELFF. The CDR3, as DNA: TGTGCCAGCAGTGAACACCCGGGGACCGGGGAGCTGTTTTTT.

The chain recombines TRBV6-1 with TRBJ1-2; D remains ambiguous. The length of the CDR3 is 16 residues. The V gene lost 1 base and the J gene lost 1 base, with 13 bases spanning the gap. The germline V gene has CDR1 MNHNS and CDR2 SASEGT. The CDR3 protein is CASSEEVPALNYGYTF. In nucleotides, the CDR3 is TGTGCCAGCAGTGAAGAGGTTCCAGCCCTTAACTATGGCTACACCTTC.

The V gene is TRBV19, the J gene TRBJ1-3; D is ambiguous. The germline V gene has CDR1 LNHDA and CDR2 SQIVND (reference sequence). The CDR3 spans 14 residues. V lost 9 bases and J 0 bases, leaving 12 bases between the germline ends. CDR3 DNA: TGTGCCAGCAAGGACGGTTACTCTGGAAACACCATATATTTT. Translation: CASKDGYSGNTIYF.

This rearrangement joins TRBV7-9 to TRBJ2-4, with 7 nucleotides matching TRBD1. This CDR3 comprises 16 residues. From germline, CDR1 is SEHNR and CDR2 FQNEAQ (reference sequence). After removal of 4 bases from V and 3 bases from J, the junction contained 9 bases not matched to a gene. The CDR3 nucleotides read TGTGCCAGCAGCTCCACAGGGGTTTTAGTCAAAAACATTCAGTACTTC. Amino acid sequence: CASSSTGVLVKNIQYF.

The chain recombines TRBV4-1 with TRBJ2-1; D is undetermined. Trimming left V 3 bases short and J 8 bases short, with 8 bases between. The germline V gene has CDR1 MGHRA and CDR2 YSYEKL. The CDR3 is 12 residues long. The chain's CDR3 is CASSHWFHEQFF. In nucleotides, the CDR3 is TGCGCCAGCAGCCATTGGTTTCATGAGCAGTTCTTC.

The sample holds one count of this clone. This chain connects TRBV7-3 to TRBJ2-7; D gene unclear. Looked up from germline, CDR1 is SGHTA and CDR2 is FQGTGA. This CDR3 region has 11 residues. Trimming took off 5 bases at V and 6 bases at J, with 8 bases between the two ends. The CDR3 DNA follows: TGTGCCAGCAGCCAAAACGGCGAGCAGTACTTC. Amino acid sequence: CASSQNGEQYF.